The clone carrying this T cell receptor beta chain was found many times. MiXCR, run by TCRdb on the 5' RACE reads, gives a single entry per CDR3 protein. The sample records 25,000 or so distinct CDR3 sequences, 4.7% being singletons. Germline V gene lookup returns CDR1 SGHTA and CDR2 FQGNSA. Between the trimmed V and J ends, which lost 5 bases and 0 bases, there was a span of 8 bases. This CDR3 comprises 13 residues. Time point defined: sample taken at primary tumor resection. Extraction of whole RNA from tumor, nontumor lung or frozen PBMC preceded unsorted sequencing. The data were obtained in a study of spatial heterogeneity in lung cancer.

This receptor was taken from a male donor with early-stage non-small cell lung cancer. The sequencing here drew on PBMCs, taken at surgery. V gene TRBV7-2 combines with J gene TRBJ2-7; D gene ambiguous. This CDR3 reads CASSPFRSYEQYF. The CDR3 nucleotides read TGTGCCAGCAGCCCTTTCCGCTCCTACGAGCAGTACTTC.